The clone carrying this T cell receptor beta chain was found a few times. The antigen is not known. The germline V gene has CDR1 SGHDT and CDR2 YYEEEE. Germline trimming cut 5 bases from V and 3 bases from J; bases unmatched to any gene: 8. There are 15 residues in the CDR3. This entry comes from a study of CD8 T cells in ankylosing spondylitis. Study conclusions and caveats: Among TCR beta sequences, a motif of eight highly homologous variants appeared characteristic of ankylosing spondylitis blood.

TCRdb re-derived calls from the 5' RACE reads in MiXCR, one entry per CDR3 protein. The sample carries approximately 550,000 distinct CDR3 sequences, 9.5% to 15% recorded once. This receptor was taken from a male donor with ankylosing spondylitis. The sequenced sample was blood, either unsorted or a sorted T cell fraction (not recorded which). The chain is built from TRBV5-6 and TRBJ2-1, with 7 nucleotides matching TRBD1. The DNA for the CDR3 is TGTGCCAGCAGTTGGACAGGACCTTACTACAATGAGCAGTTCTTC. Translation: CASSWTGPYYNEQFF. Full variable domain (missing parts from reference TRBV5-6 and TRBJ2-1): DAGVTQSPTHLIKTRGQQVTLRCSPKSGHDTVSWYQQALGQGPQFIFQYYEEEERQRGNFPDRFSGHQFPNYSSELNVNALLLGDSALYLCASSWTGPYYNEQFFGPGTRLTVL.